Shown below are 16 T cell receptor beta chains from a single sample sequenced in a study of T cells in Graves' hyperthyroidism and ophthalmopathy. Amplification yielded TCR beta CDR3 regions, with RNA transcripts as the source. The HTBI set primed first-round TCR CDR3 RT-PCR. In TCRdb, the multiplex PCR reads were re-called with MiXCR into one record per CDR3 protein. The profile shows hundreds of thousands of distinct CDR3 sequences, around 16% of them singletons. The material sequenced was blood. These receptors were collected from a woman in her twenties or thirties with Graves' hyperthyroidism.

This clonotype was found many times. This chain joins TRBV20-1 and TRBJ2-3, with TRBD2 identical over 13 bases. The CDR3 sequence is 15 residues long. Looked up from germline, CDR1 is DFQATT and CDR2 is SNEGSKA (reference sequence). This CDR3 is CGFGLAGEGTDTQYF. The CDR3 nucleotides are TGCGGATTCGGACTAGCGGGAGAGGGCACAGATACGCAGTATTTT.

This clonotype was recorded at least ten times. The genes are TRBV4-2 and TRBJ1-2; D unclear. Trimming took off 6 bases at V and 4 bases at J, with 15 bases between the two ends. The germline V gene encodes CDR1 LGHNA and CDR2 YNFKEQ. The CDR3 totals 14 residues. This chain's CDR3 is CASSPPTEAYGYTF. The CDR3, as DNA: TGTGCCAGCAGTCCACCTACAGAGGCCTATGGCTACACCTTC.

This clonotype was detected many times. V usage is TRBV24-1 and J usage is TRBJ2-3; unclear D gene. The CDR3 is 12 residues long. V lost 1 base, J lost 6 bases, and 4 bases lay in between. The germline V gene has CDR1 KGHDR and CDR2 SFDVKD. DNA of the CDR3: TGTGCCACCAGTGATTTTGGCGATACGCAGTATTTT. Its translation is CATSDFGDTQYF.

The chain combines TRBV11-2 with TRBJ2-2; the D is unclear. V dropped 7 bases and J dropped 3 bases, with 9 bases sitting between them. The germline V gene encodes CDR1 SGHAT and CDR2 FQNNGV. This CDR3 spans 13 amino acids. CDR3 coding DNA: TGTGCCAGCACTAAATTGGACACCGGGGAGCTGTTTTTT. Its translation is CASTKLDTGELFF.

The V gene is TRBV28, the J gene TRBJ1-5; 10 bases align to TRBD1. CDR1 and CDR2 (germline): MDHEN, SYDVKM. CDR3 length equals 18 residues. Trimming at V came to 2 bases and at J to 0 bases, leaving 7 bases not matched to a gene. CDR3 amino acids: CASSLAGQGPYSNQPQHF. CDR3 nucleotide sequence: TGTGCCAGCAGTTTAGCGGGACAGGGGCCATATAGCAATCAGCCCCAGCATTTT.

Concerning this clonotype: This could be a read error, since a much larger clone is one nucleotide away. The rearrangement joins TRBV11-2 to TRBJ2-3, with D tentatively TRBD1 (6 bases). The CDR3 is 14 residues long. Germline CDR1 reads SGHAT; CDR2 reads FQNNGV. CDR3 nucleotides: TGTGCCAGCAGCTTGAGGGGGTACACAGATGCGCAGTATTTT. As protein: CASSLRGYTDAQYF.

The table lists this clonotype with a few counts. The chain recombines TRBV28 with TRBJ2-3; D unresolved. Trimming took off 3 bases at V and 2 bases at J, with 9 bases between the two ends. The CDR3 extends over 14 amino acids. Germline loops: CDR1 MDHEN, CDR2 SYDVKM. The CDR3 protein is CASSLAPPTDTQYF. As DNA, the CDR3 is TGTGCCAGCAGTTTGGCTCCTCCCACAGATACGCAGTATTTT.

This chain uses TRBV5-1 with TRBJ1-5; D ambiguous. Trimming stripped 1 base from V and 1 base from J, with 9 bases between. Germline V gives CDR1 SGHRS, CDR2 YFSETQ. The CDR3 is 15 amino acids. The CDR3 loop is CASSLIGLSNQPQHF. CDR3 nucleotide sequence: TGCGCCAGCAGCTTGATAGGGTTGAGCAATCAGCCCCAGCATTTT.

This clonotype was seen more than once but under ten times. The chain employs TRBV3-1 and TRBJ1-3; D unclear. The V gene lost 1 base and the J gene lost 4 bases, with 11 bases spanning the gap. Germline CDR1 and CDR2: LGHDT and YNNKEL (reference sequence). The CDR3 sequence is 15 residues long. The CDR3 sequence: CASSQGAVQGNTIYF. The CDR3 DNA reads TGTGCCAGCAGCCAAGGGGCAGTACAGGGAAACACCATATATTTT.

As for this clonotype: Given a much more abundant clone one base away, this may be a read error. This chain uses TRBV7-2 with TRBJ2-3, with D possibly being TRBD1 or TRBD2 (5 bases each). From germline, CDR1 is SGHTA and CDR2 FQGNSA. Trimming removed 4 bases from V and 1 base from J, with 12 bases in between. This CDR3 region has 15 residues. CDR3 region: CASSSLGRGTDTQYF. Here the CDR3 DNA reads TGTGCCAGCAGCTCGCTGGGGCGGGGCACAGATACGCAGTATTTT.

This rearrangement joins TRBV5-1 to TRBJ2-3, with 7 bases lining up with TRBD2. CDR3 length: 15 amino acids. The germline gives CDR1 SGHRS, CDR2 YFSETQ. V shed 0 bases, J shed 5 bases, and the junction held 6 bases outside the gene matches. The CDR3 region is CASSLGGSQGDTQYF. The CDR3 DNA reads TGCGCCAGCAGCTTGGGCGGGAGTCAAGGAGATACGCAGTATTTT. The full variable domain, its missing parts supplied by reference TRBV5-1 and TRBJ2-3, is KAGVTQTPRYLIKTRGQQVTLSCSPISGHRSVSWYQQTPGQGLQFLFEYFSETQRNKGNFPGRFSGRQFSNSRSEMNVSTLELGDSALYLCASSLGGSQGDTQYFGPGTRLTVL.

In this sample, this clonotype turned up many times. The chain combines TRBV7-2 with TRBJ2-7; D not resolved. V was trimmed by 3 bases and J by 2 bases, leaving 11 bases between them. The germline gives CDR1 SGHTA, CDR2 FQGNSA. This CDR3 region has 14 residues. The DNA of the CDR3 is TGTGCCAGCAGCTTCCTCTTTGAACCCTACGAGCAGTACTTC. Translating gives CASSFLFEPYEQYF. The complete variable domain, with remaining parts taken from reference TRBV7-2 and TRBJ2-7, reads GAGVSQSPSNKVTEKGKDVELRCDPISGHTALYWYRQSLGQGLEFLIYFQGNSAPDKSGLPSDRFSAERTGGSVSTLTIQRTQQEDSAVYLCASSFLFEPYEQYFGPGTRLTVT.

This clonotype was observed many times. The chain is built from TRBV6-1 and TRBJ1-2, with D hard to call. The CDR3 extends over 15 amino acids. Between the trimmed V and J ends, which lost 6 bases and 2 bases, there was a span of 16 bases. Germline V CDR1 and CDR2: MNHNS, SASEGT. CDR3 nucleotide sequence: TGTGCCAGCAGGACCGACAACTCCTACAACTATGGCTACACCTTC. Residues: CASRTDNSYNYGYTF.

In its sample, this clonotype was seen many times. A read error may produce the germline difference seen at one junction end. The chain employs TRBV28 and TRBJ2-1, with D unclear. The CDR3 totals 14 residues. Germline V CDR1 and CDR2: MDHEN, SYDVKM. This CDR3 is CASSPSTANNEQSF. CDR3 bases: TGTGCCAGCAGTCCTTCGACGGCAAACAATGAGCAGTCCTTC.

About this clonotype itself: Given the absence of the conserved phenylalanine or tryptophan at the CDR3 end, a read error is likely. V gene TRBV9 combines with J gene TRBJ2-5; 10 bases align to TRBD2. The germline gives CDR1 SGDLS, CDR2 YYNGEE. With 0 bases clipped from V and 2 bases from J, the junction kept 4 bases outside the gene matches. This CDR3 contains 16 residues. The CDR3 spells CASSVGGLAVQETQYL. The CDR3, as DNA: TGTGCCAGCAGCGTAGGCGGACTAGCGGTTCAAGAGACCCAGTACCTC.

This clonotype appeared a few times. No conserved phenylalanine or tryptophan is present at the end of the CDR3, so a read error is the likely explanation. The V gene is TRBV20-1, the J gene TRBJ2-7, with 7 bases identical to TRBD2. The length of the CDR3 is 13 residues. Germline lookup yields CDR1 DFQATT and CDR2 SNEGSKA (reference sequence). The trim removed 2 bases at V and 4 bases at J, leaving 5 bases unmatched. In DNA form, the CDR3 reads TGCAGTGCTAGACTAGCGGCCAAATACGAGCAGTACCTC. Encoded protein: CSARLAAKYEQYL.